The rows below give T cell receptor beta chains drawn from one sample of a study of OX40 agonist ivuxolimab in advanced cancers. Only in-frame clones appear in the TCRdb table, and some are missing; sequencing was by immunoSEQ multiplex PCR. The sample consists of almost 20,000 clones, approximately 87% of them appearing once. The source was CD4+ or CD8+ T cells sorted from blood, collected in a trial of the OX40 agonist ivuxolimab. These receptors originate from an adult with an advanced solid tumor such as melanoma, head and neck, liver or kidney cancer. CDR3s include the opening cysteine and the closing phenylalanine or tryptophan. The order of the fields is J gene, V gene, clone size, D gene, CDR3 protein, CDR3 DNA. A D gene is named only where the DNA matches it firmly. Expanded clones are given a class, and other clones once, few, many or no size at all.

j_gene: TRBJ2-7
v_gene: TRBV9
abundance: NA
d_gene: NA
CDR3aa: CASSSQGPGRSYEQYF
CDR3nt: TGTGCCAGCAGCTCTCAGGGACCGGGACGGTCCTACGAGCAGTACTTC

j_gene: TRBJ2-1
v_gene: TRBV9
abundance: NA
d_gene: NA
CDR3aa: CASSGGGDRSNEQFF
CDR3nt: TGTGCCAGCAGCGGAGGGGGGGACAGAAGCAATGAGCAGTTCTTC

j_gene: TRBJ2-2
v_gene: TRBV19
abundance: NA
d_gene: TRBD1
CDR3aa: CASSLDRGSGELFF
CDR3nt: TGTGCCAGTAGTCTAGACAGGGGGTCCGGGGAGCTGTTTTTT

j_gene: TRBJ2-1
v_gene: TRBV18
abundance: NA
d_gene: TRBD1
CDR3aa: CASSPDRGVNEQFF
CDR3nt: TGTGCCAGCTCACCGGACAGGGGGGTCAATGAGCAGTTCTTC

j_gene: TRBJ2-7
v_gene: TRBV18
abundance: NA
d_gene: TRBD1
CDR3aa: CASSLRDRSYEQYF
CDR3nt: TGTGCCAGCTCGCTACGGGACAGGTCCTACGAGCAGTACTTC

j_gene: TRBJ2-7
v_gene: TRBV6-1
abundance: NA
d_gene: TRBD2
CDR3aa: CASTFGGKSSYEQYF
CDR3nt: TGTGCCAGCACCTTCGGGGGGAAAAGCTCCTACGAGCAGTACTTC

j_gene: TRBJ2-5
v_gene: TRBV19
abundance: NA
d_gene: NA
CDR3aa: CASSDLGGRETQYF
CDR3nt: TGTGCCAGTAGTGATTTAGGGGGGAGGGAGACCCAGTACTTC

j_gene: TRBJ2-7
v_gene: TRBV7-2
abundance: NA
d_gene: TRBD1
CDR3aa: CASSYTGTAVYEQYF
CDR3nt: TGTGCCAGCAGCTATACCGGGACAGCGGTCTACGAGCAGTACTTC

j_gene: TRBJ1-2
v_gene: TRBV5-5
abundance: NA
d_gene: TRBD1
CDR3aa: CASSLSAGQGIYGYTF
CDR3nt: TGTGCCAGCAGCTTGTCGGCAGGACAGGGGATATATGGCTACACCTTC

j_gene: TRBJ2-7
v_gene: TRBV5-6
abundance: NA
d_gene: NA
CDR3aa: CASSSRDTSYEQYF
CDR3nt: TGTGCCAGCAGCTCCCGGGACACATCCTACGAGCAGTACTTC

j_gene: TRBJ1-1
v_gene: TRBV5-1
abundance: NA
d_gene: NA
CDR3aa: CASSLAVDFATEAFF
CDR3nt: TGCGCCAGCAGCTTGGCCGTGGATTTCGCGACTGAAGCTTTCTTT

j_gene: TRBJ2-3
v_gene: TRBV6-5
abundance: NA
d_gene: NA
CDR3aa: CASSSGAGVTDTQYF
CDR3nt: TGTGCCAGCAGTTCGGGGGCAGGGGTCACAGATACGCAGTATTTT

j_gene: TRBJ2-5
v_gene: TRBV18
abundance: NA
d_gene: NA
CDR3aa: CASSPVGQETQYF
CDR3nt: TGTGCCAGCTCACCAGTGGGACAAGAGACCCAGTACTTC

j_gene: TRBJ1-4
v_gene: TRBV28
abundance: NA
d_gene: TRBD1
CDR3aa: CASLDRGNEKLFF
CDR3nt: TGTGCCAGCCTGGACAGGGGTAATGAAAAACTGTTTTTT

j_gene: TRBJ1-3
v_gene: TRBV6-5
abundance: once
d_gene: NA
CDR3aa: CASSPGVGNTIYF
CDR3nt: TGTGCCAGCAGTCCAGGGGTAGGGAACACCATATATTTT

j_gene: TRBJ2-5
v_gene: TRBV6-5
abundance: NA
d_gene: TRBD2
CDR3aa: CASSLAGAPVETQYF
CDR3nt: TGTGCCAGCAGTTTAGCGGGGGCCCCGGTAGAGACCCAGTACTTC

j_gene: TRBJ1-1
v_gene: TRBV11-2
abundance: few
d_gene: NA
CDR3aa: CASSPQRNTEAFF
CDR3nt: TGCGCCAGCAGCCCTCAGAGGAACACTGAAGCTTTCTTT

j_gene: TRBJ2-4
v_gene: TRBV2
abundance: NA
d_gene: NA
CDR3aa: CASSESGRALAKNIQYF
CDR3nt: TGTGCCAGCAGTGAAAGTGGCAGGGCCCTAGCCAAAAACATTCAGTACTTC

j_gene: TRBJ1-2
v_gene: TRBV6-5
abundance: NA
d_gene: NA
CDR3aa: CASSYQPGRSFYTF
CDR3nt: TGTGCCAGCAGTTACCAACCGGGACGGAGTTTCTACACCTTC

j_gene: TRBJ2-3
v_gene: TRBV29-1
abundance: NA
d_gene: TRBD2
CDR3aa: CSANSMVTSEGLDTQYF
CDR3nt: TGCAGCGCCAACAGTATGGTGACTAGCGAGGGTCTAGATACGCAGTATTTT

j_gene: TRBJ2-1
v_gene: TRBV10-1
abundance: NA
d_gene: NA
CDR3aa: CASSRVSLGSYNEQFF
CDR3nt: TGCGCCAGCAGCCGAGTTAGCCTTGGCTCCTACAATGAGCAGTTCTTC

j_gene: TRBJ2-7
v_gene: TRBV7-8
abundance: NA
d_gene: NA
CDR3aa: CASSFPGGSHEQYF
CDR3nt: TGTGCCAGCAGCTTCCCCGGGGGCTCCCACGAGCAGTACTTC

j_gene: TRBJ1-1
v_gene: TRBV5-1
abundance: NA
d_gene: TRBD1
CDR3aa: CASSLRPGGGTEAFF
CDR3nt: TGCGCCAGCAGCTTGCGGCCAGGGGGAGGGACTGAAGCTTTCTTT

j_gene: TRBJ2-1
v_gene: TRBV7-2
abundance: NA
d_gene: NA
CDR3aa: CASSLAGWNEQFF
CDR3nt: TGTGCCAGCAGCTTAGCAGGGTGGAATGAGCAGTTCTTC

j_gene: TRBJ2-7
v_gene: TRBV4-3
abundance: NA
d_gene: TRBD1
CDR3aa: CASSQETGAYEQYF
CDR3nt: TGCGCCAGCAGCCAAGAGACAGGGGCCTACGAGCAGTACTTC

j_gene: TRBJ1-6
v_gene: TRBV2
abundance: NA
d_gene: NA
CDR3aa: CASSDQNSPLHF
CDR3nt: TGTGCCAGCAGTGATCAGAATTCACCCCTCCACTTT

j_gene: TRBJ2-2
v_gene: TRBV9
abundance: NA
d_gene: TRBD1
CDR3aa: CASSPSLGDRNTGELFF
CDR3nt: TGTGCCAGCAGCCCCAGTCTAGGGGACAGAAACACCGGGGAGCTGTTTTTT

j_gene: TRBJ2-2
v_gene: TRBV6-6
abundance: NA
d_gene: NA
CDR3aa: CASSYGESSGELFF
CDR3nt: TGTGCCAGCAGTTACGGGGAGAGTTCCGGGGAGCTGTTTTTT

j_gene: TRBJ1-2
v_gene: TRBV6-1
abundance: few
d_gene: TRBD1
CDR3aa: CASSEGQGAYYGYTF
CDR3nt: TGTGCCAGCAGTGAGGGCCAGGGGGCCTACTATGGCTACACCTTC

j_gene: TRBJ2-7
v_gene: TRBV13
abundance: NA
d_gene: NA
CDR3aa: CASSKGRLYEQYF
CDR3nt: TGTGCCAGTTCCAAGGGACGGCTCTACGAGCAGTACTTC

j_gene: TRBJ2-3
v_gene: TRBV19
abundance: NA
d_gene: NA
CDR3aa: CASSIGRSTGTQYF
CDR3nt: TGTGCCAGTAGTATCGGCCGGAGCACGGGTACGCAGTATTTT

j_gene: TRBJ2-7
v_gene: TRBV7-6
abundance: few
d_gene: NA
CDR3aa: CASSLGQQGGNEQYF
CDR3nt: TGTGCCAGCAGCTTAGGTCAGCAGGGGGGGAACGAGCAGTACTTC

j_gene: TRBJ2-2
v_gene: TRBV7-6
abundance: NA
d_gene: NA
CDR3aa: CASSLVIVGGGDDTGELFF
CDR3nt: TGTGCCAGCAGCTTAGTGATTGTGGGCGGTGGGGACGACACCGGGGAGCTGTTTTTT

j_gene: TRBJ2-7
v_gene: TRBV30
abundance: once
d_gene: NA
CDR3aa: CAWSVSSYEQYF
CDR3nt: TGTGCCTGGAGTGTATCATCCTACGAGCAGTACTTC

j_gene: TRBJ2-2
v_gene: TRBV2
abundance: NA
d_gene: NA
CDR3aa: CASSGWPPNTGELFF
CDR3nt: TGTGCCAGCAGTGGGTGGCCCCCGAACACCGGGGAGCTGTTTTTT

j_gene: TRBJ2-2
v_gene: TRBV7-3
abundance: NA
d_gene: NA
CDR3aa: CASSFSRDDTGELFF
CDR3nt: TGTGCCAGCAGCTTCAGTCGGGATGACACCGGGGAGCTGTTTTTT

j_gene: TRBJ2-6
v_gene: TRBV5-4
abundance: NA
d_gene: NA
CDR3aa: CASSLEAGANVLTF
CDR3nt: TGTGCCAGCAGCTTGGAAGCTGGGGCCAACGTCCTGACTTTC

j_gene: TRBJ1-1
v_gene: TRBV19
abundance: NA
d_gene: TRBD1
CDR3aa: CASSMARQGGTWGATEAFF
CDR3nt: TGTGCCAGTAGTATGGCCAGACAGGGTGGAACTTGGGGAGCCACTGAAGCTTTCTTT

j_gene: TRBJ1-5
v_gene: TRBV7-3
abundance: few
d_gene: TRBD1
CDR3aa: CASSPTGAAGEPQHF
CDR3nt: TGTGCCAGCAGCCCTACAGGGGCCGCGGGGGAGCCCCAGCATTTT

j_gene: TRBJ2-7
v_gene: TRBV6-6
abundance: NA
d_gene: NA
CDR3aa: CASSYGRALEANEQYF
CDR3nt: TGTGCCAGCAGTTACGGAAGGGCACTAGAAGCTAACGAGCAGTACTTC

j_gene: TRBJ2-7
v_gene: TRBV5-4
abundance: few
d_gene: NA
CDR3aa: CASTIIPRRQPYEQYF
CDR3nt: TGTGCCAGCACCATAATACCGCGCCGGCAGCCCTACGAGCAGTACTTC

j_gene: TRBJ1-3
v_gene: TRBV11-2
abundance: once
d_gene: NA
CDR3aa: CASSLDIQLEWNTIYF
CDR3nt: TGTGCCAGCAGCTTAGATATTCAGTTAGAATGGAACACCATATATTTT